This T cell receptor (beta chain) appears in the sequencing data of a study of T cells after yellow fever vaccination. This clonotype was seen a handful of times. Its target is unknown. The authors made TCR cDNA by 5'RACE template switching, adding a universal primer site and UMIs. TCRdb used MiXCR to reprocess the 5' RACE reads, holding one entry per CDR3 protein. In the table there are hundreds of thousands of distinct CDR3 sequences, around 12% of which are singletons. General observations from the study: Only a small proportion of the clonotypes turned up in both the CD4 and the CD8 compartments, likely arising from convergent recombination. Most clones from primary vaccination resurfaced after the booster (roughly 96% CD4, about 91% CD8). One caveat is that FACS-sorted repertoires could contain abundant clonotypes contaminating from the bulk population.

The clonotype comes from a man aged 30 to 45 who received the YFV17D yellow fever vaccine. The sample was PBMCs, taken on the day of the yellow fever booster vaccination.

DNA of the CDR3: TGTGCCAGCAGCTCCGGGGGATATAGCAATCAGCCCCAGCATTTT. Translating gives CASSSGGYSNQPQHF. This sequence joins TRBV7-2 and TRBJ1-5, with D maybe TRBD1 (5 bases). The CDR3 extends over 15 amino acids. The germline gives CDR1 SGHTA, CDR2 FQGNSA. V dropped 4 bases and J dropped 0 bases, with 10 bases sitting between them.